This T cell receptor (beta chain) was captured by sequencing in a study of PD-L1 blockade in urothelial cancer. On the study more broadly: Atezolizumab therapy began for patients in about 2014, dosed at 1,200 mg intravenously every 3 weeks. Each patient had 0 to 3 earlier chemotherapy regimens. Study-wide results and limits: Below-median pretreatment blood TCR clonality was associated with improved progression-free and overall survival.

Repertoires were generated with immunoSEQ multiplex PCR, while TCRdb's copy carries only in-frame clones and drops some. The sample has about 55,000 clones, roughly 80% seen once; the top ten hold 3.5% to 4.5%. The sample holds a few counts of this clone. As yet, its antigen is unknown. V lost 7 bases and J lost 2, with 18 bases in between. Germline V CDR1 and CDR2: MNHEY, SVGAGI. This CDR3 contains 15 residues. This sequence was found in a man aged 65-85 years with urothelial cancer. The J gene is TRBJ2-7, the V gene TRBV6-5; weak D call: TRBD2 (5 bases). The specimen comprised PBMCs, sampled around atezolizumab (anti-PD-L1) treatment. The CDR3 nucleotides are TGTGCCAGCACCCTGGGAGTCGGCCCAGCCTACGAGCAGTACTTC. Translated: CASTLGVGPAYEQYF.